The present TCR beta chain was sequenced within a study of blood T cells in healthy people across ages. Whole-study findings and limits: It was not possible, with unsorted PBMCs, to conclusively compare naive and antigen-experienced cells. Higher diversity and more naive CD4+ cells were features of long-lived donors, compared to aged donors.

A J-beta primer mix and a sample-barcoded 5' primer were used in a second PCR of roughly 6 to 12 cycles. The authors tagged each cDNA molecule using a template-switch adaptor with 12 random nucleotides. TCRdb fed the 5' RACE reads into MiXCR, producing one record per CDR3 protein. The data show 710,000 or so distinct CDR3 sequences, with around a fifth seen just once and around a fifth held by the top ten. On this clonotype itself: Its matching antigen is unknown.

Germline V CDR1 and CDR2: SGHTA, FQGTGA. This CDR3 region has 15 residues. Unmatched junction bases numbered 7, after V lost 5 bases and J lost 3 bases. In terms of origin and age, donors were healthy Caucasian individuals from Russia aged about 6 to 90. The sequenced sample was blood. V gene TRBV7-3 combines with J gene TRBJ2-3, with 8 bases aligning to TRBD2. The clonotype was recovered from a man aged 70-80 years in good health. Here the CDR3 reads CASSASGSKTDTQYF. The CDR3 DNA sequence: TGTGCCAGCAGCGCGAGCGGGAGTAAGACAGATACGCAGTATTTT.